This passage covers 26 T cell receptor beta chains from one sample sequenced in a study of blood T cells in healthy people across ages. Next came a second PCR, run for about 7 to 12 cycles, which used a sample-barcoded 5' primer along with a J-beta primer mix. TCRdb reprocessed the 5' RACE reads via MiXCR and lists one record per CDR3 protein. Seen here are approximately 1.5 million distinct CDR3 sequences, under 55% observed once, and the top ten hold about 4%. Sequencing was done on a sample of blood. The receptors shown here come from a woman between 18 and 30 years old in good health.

The sample holds a few counts of this clonotype. The rearrangement links TRBV10-3 to TRBJ1-2, with a tentative D call TRBD1 (6 bases). The germline CDR1 and CDR2 sequences are ENHRY and SYGVKD. Trimming cost V 11 bases and J 1 base, with 20 bases left between them. The CDR3 totals 15 residues. The CDR3 here is CAAMEDSSYNYGYTF. In DNA form, the CDR3 reads TGTGCCGCCATGGAGGACAGTTCTTATAACTATGGCTACACCTTC.

The gene calls are TRBV9 and TRBJ1-2, with D hard to call. This CDR3 comprises 14 residues. Looked up from germline, CDR1 is SGDLS and CDR2 is YYNGEE. Deletions cut 7 bases from V and 4 bases from J, with 17 bases between. CDR3 sequence reads: CASLAGKSIYGYTF. In DNA, the CDR3 is TGTGCCAGCTTGGCGGGAAAGAGTATCTATGGCTACACCTTC.

The rearrangement uses TRBV13 and TRBJ1-6, with 7 positions matching TRBD1. Germline CDR1 reads PRHDT; CDR2 reads FYEKMQ (reference sequence). V was pared by 5 bases and J by 6 bases, with 10 bases of the junction left unmatched. This CDR3 has 16 residues. The CDR3 reads CASSAPGTAGNSPLHF. In nucleotides, the CDR3 is TGTGCCAGCAGCGCCCCCGGGACAGCGGGTAATTCACCCCTCCACTTT.

This clonotype was seen a handful of times. The chain recombines TRBV7-9 with TRBJ2-5, with 9 bases identical to TRBD1. CDR3 length: 15 residues. The V and J ends lost 1 base and 4 bases, in that order; junction bases with no gene match: 4. CDR1 is SEHNR, CDR2 FQNEAQ, per germline (reference sequence). The CDR3: CASSLDRGLRETQYF. In DNA, the CDR3 is TGTGCCAGCAGCTTAGACAGGGGGCTTCGAGAGACCCAGTACTTC.

The V call is TRBV28, the J call TRBJ2-7; 7 bases fit TRBD1. The V segment lost 5 bases and the J segment 5 bases; nucleotides outside the gene matches: 9. Per germline, CDR1 MDHEN and CDR2 SYDVKM. The CDR3 totals 14 residues. The CDR3 DNA reads as TGTGCCAGCAGTGGTTCGACAGGGATCCACGAGCAGTACTTC. It yields the protein CASSGSTGIHEQYF.

This clonotype has only a few counts. The gene calls are TRBV25-1 and TRBJ1-1; D gene unclear. From germline, CDR1 is MGHDK and CDR2 SYGVNS. Trimming removed 2 bases from V and 9 bases from J, with 10 bases in between. The CDR3 totals 12 residues. CDR3 coding DNA: TGTGCCAGCAGTGAACGGGGATTGAAAGCTTTCTTT. Translating gives CASSERGLKAFF.

This clonotype occurred a few times. This sequence joins TRBV3-1 and TRBJ2-5; D unresolved. This CDR3 is built from 12 residues. V lost 3 bases to trimming and J lost 5 bases, with 7 bases between them. Germline values: CDR1 LGHDT, CDR2 YNNKEL (reference sequence). CDR3 coding DNA: TGTGCCAGCAGCCAGCTGAGGGAGACCCAGTACTTC. As protein: CASSQLRETQYF.

The table lists this clonotype with a few counts. The J gene is TRBJ2-4, the V gene TRBV12-3 or TRBV12-4; 9 bases map to TRBD1. The J call may be mistaken, given a closer DNA end match to TRBJ2-7. This CDR3 spans 16 amino acids. CDR3 nucleotides: TGTGCCAGCAGTGGTCCCGGGACAGGGATTTTCGACGAGCAGTACTTC. Its protein is CASSGPGTGIFDEQYF.

The chain recombines TRBV4-2 with TRBJ2-1, with 9 bases lining up with TRBD2. The CDR3 contains 17 residues. Germline assignment: CDR1 LGHNA and CDR2 YNFKEQ. V lost 1 base to trimming and J lost 3 bases; unmatched junction nucleotides: 7. As DNA, the CDR3 is TGTGCCAGCAGCCAAGTTTTGCCTAGCGGGAACTACAATGAGCAGTTCTTC. Amino acid sequence: CASSQVLPSGNYNEQFF.

In its sample, this clonotype was seen a few times. The rearrangement uses TRBV2 and TRBJ2-1, with D uncertain. In germline, CDR1 is SNHLY, CDR2 FYNNEI. CDR3 length: 17 amino acids. V was cut by 0 bases and J by 3 bases, with 15 bases left in between. The CDR3 loop reads CASSEAAGEELYNEQFF. Written as DNA, the CDR3 is TGTGCCAGCAGTGAAGCGGCAGGAGAGGAACTCTACAATGAGCAGTTCTTC.

The V gene is TRBV19, the J gene TRBJ2-3; 7 bases agree with TRBD1. Germline V gene lookup returns CDR1 LNHDA and CDR2 SQIVND (reference sequence). The CDR3 is made up of 15 amino acids. V shed 3 bases and J 3 bases; nucleotides not matched to a gene: 6. The CDR3 region is CASSISGTATDTQYF. CDR3 nucleotide sequence: TGTGCCAGTAGTATCTCCGGGACAGCGACAGATACGCAGTATTTT. Full variable domain (rest looked up from reference TRBV19 and TRBJ2-3): DGGITQSPKYLFRKEGQNVTLSCEQNLNHDAMYWYRQDPGQGLRLIYYSQIVNDFQKGDIAEGYSVSREKKESFPLTVTSAQKNPTAFYLCASSISGTATDTQYFGPGTRLTVL.

The chain couples TRBV12-3 or TRBV12-4 to TRBJ2-1; possible D gene TRBD1, 5 bases. V lost 4 bases, J lost 8 bases, and 12 bases lay in between. The length of the CDR3 is 13 residues. CDR3 protein: CASSSDRRYEQFF. DNA of the CDR3: TGTGCCAGCAGTTCAGACAGAAGGTATGAGCAGTTCTTC.

With regard to this clonotype: A junction boundary mismatches the germline segment, possibly from a read error. The chain employs TRBV6-5 and TRBJ1-1, with 11 bases that match TRBD1. This CDR3 is 14 amino acids long. The germline gives CDR1 MNHEY, CDR2 SVGAGI. This CDR3 reads CTSSYGQGAGEAFF. CDR3 bases: TGTACCAGCAGTTACGGACAGGGGGCCGGTGAAGCTTTCTTT.

On this clonotype: An end of the junction differs from the germline gene, which may be a read error. The V and J genes are TRBV9 and TRBJ2-3; 7 bases fit TRBD1. The CDR3 is 15 amino acids. CDR1 SGDLS and CDR2 YYNGEE come from the germline V gene. Here the CDR3 DNA reads TGTCCCAGCAGCGTAGAAATAGGGGGCGTAGATACGCAGTATTTT. It codes for CPSSVEIGGVDTQYF.

This clonotype was seen ten or more times. The chain employs TRBV3-1 and TRBJ1-1; D not certain. Per germline, CDR1 LGHDT and CDR2 YNNKEL (reference sequence). The V end lost 4 bases, the J end lost 1 base, and 10 bases lay between the germline ends. The CDR3 is 14 residues long. The CDR3 nucleotides are TGTGCCAGCAGCCCTGACGGCTGGAACACTGAAGCTTTCTTT. Translation gives CASSPDGWNTEAFF.

The chain is built from TRBV12-3 or TRBV12-4 and TRBJ2-7; 14 bases match TRBD2. The CDR3 totals 18 residues. V shed 6 bases and J 4 bases; nucleotides not matched to a gene: 14. CDR3 loop: CASSTPPGLAGESYEQYF. CDR3 DNA sequence: TGTGCCAGCAGCACCCCGCCGGGACTAGCGGGAGAATCTTACGAGCAGTACTTC.

The chain has TRBV14 and TRBJ1-2; D is unresolved. Trimming stripped 1 base from V and 4 bases from J, with 13 bases between. The CDR3 is made up of 15 amino acids. Germline V CDR1 and CDR2: SGHDN, FVKESK. CDR3 protein: CASSQGRNGVYGYTF. DNA for the CDR3: TGTGCCAGCAGCCAAGGACGGAACGGGGTCTATGGCTACACCTTC.

Ten or more counts support this clonotype. This chain joins TRBV4-2 and TRBJ2-3; tentative D call: TRBD2 (6 bases). CDR3 length equals 15 residues. Between the trimmed V and J ends, which lost 0 bases and 1 base, there was a span of 8 bases. Germline loops: CDR1 LGHNA, CDR2 YNFKEQ. The CDR3 region is CASSQEASGTDTQYF. DNA for the CDR3: TGTGCCAGCAGCCAAGAGGCTAGCGGCACAGATACGCAGTATTTT.

Concerning this clonotype itself: This may arise from a read error, as a much more abundant clone is one base away. This chain connects TRBV18 to TRBJ2-5; D tentatively fits TRBD1 or TRBD2 (6 bases each). Germline V gene lookup returns CDR1 KGHSH and CDR2 LQKENI. Trimming took 3 bases from V and 11 from J, leaving 22 bases between them. The CDR3 is 15 residues long. CDR3 DNA sequence: TGTGCCAGCTCACCGCGGGACACTGCCTACAATGAGCAGTACTTC. Encoded protein: CASSPRDTAYNEQYF.

CDR3 in amino acids: CASRMTVSYEQYF. The DNA for the CDR3 is TGTGCCAGCAGAATGACGGTATCCTACGAGCAGTACTTC. The V and J genes are TRBV27 and TRBJ2-4, with unresolved D. The J call may be faulty, since TRBJ2-7 better matches the DNA end. The CDR3 runs to 13 residues. CDR1 is MNHEY and CDR2 is SMNVEV in the germline V gene (reference sequence).

This clonotype was seen a few times. V is TRBV6-5 and J is TRBJ2-3, with TRBD2 as a possible D gene (6 bases). The CDR3 length is 13 residues. From germline, CDR1 is MNHEY and CDR2 SVGAGI. Deletions cut 2 bases from V and 12 bases from J, with 15 bases between. CDR3 in amino acids: CASSYGLRDLQYF. The CDR3 DNA follows: TGTGCCAGCAGTTACGGGTTGCGGGATTTACAGTATTTT.

This clonotype occurred a few times. The chain has TRBV6-5 and TRBJ2-1; 9 bases align to TRBD1. The germline gives CDR1 MNHEY, CDR2 SVGAGI. V shed 6 bases and J 7 bases; nucleotides not matched to a gene: 13. CDR3 length equals 16 residues. The CDR3 is CASSRRTGDGRNEQFF. The CDR3, as DNA: TGTGCCAGCAGCCGGCGGACAGGGGATGGTAGGAATGAGCAGTTCTTC.

This clonotype was recorded a few times. The chain joins TRBV13 to TRBJ2-1; 8 bases line up with TRBD1. The CDR3 length is 15 residues. V trimming: 1 base; J trimming: 2 bases; junction bases outside the gene matches: 1. Per germline, CDR1 PRHDT and CDR2 FYEKMQ (reference sequence). The CDR3 here is CASSLEGQAYNEQFF. In nucleotides, the CDR3 is TGTGCCAGCAGCTTAGAGGGACAGGCCTACAATGAGCAGTTCTTC.

This clonotype was detected only a few times. The V call is TRBV20-1, the J call TRBJ1-2; a possible D gene is TRBD1 (6 bases). V was cut by 1 base and J by 8 bases, with 14 bases left in between. Germline V gene sequence: CDR1 DFQATT, CDR2 SNEGSKA (reference sequence). CDR3 length: 13 amino acids. The CDR3 region is CSARVEQGQGYTF. CDR3 nucleotides: TGCAGTGCTAGAGTAGAGCAGGGACAAGGCTACACCTTC.

This clonotype has only a few counts. The V call is TRBV11-2, the J call TRBJ1-2; unclear D gene. Between the trimmed V and J ends, which lost 5 bases and 8 bases, there was a span of 18 bases. Looked up from germline, CDR1 is SGHAT and CDR2 is FQNNGV. The CDR3 totals 14 residues. CDR3 loop: CASSRGLGSGGYTF. CDR3 sequence (DNA): TGTGCCAGCAGCCGCGGTTTGGGGTCGGGGGGCTACACCTTC.

Notes on this clonotype: At one boundary the junction diverges from the germline segment, which might be a read error. This chain links TRBV6-6 with TRBJ1-1; TRBD1 aligns across 7 bases. Germline V gene lookup returns CDR1 MNHNY and CDR2 SVGAGI (reference sequence). The CDR3 consists of 12 residues. The CDR3 region has the DNA TGTGCCAGCAGGACAGGGAGCACTAAAGCTTTCTTT. Translating it yields CASRTGSTKAFF.